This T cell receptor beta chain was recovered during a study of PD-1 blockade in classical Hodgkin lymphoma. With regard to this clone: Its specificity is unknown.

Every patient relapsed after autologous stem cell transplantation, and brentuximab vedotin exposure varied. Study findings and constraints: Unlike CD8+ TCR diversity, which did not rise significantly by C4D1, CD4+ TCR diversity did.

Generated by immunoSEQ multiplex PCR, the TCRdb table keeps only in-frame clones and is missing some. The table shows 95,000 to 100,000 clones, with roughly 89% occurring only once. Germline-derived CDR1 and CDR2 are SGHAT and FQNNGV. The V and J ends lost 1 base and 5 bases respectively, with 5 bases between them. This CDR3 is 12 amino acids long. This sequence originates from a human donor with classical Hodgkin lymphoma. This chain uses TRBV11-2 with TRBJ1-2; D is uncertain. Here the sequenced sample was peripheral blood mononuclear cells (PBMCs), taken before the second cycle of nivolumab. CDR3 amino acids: CASSLAGYGYTF. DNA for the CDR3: TGTGCCAGCAGCTTAGCGGGTTATGGCTACACCTTC.